The 8 T cell receptor beta chains listed next were all sequenced from one sample in a study of cytomegalovirus exposure and HLA in healthy donors. PCR used 60 Vbeta primers and 13 Jbeta primers. Some clones are missing from TCRdb's copy, which holds only in-frame ones; the method was immunoSEQ multiplex PCR. Of over 150,000 clones in the sample, roughly four fifths are singletons; the top ten hold roughly 2.8%. What was sequenced was PBMCs. Source of these receptors: a woman in her twenties or thirties in good health and CMV-seropositive.

The sample holds one count of this clone. The chain recombines TRBV11-3 with TRBJ2-5, with a possible D match to TRBD2 (6 bases). The V gene's germline CDR1 is SGHNT and CDR2 YENEEA. The CDR3 is 13 residues long. Trimming removed 5 bases at V and 3 bases at J, with 10 bases between. The DNA of the CDR3 is TGTGCCAGCAGCCCCACGGGGGAAGAGACCCAGTACTTC. This gives the protein CASSPTGEETQYF.

The CDR3 region is CASISGGGRLEQYF. Written as DNA, the CDR3 is TGTGCCAGCATATCGGGGGGAGGCCGGTTGGAGCAGTACTTC. The V call is TRBV2, the J call TRBJ2-7; 7 bases align to TRBD2. This CDR3 contains 14 residues. Unmatched junction bases numbered 13, after V lost 7 bases and J lost 7 bases. Germline V gene lookup returns CDR1 SNHLY and CDR2 FYNNEI.

The gene calls are TRBV28 and TRBJ2-4, with TRBD1 identical over 8 bases. The germline gives CDR1 MDHEN, CDR2 SYDVKM. J gave up 0 bases and V 4 bases, and 8 bases lay outside the gene matches. The CDR3 is 17 residues long. This CDR3 is CASSSKGQGLAKNIQYF. The CDR3 nucleotides read TGTGCCAGCAGTTCTAAAGGACAGGGTTTAGCCAAAAACATTCAGTACTTC.

The J gene is TRBJ1-5, the V gene TRBV28, with D unclear. Germline V CDR1 and CDR2: MDHEN, SYDVKM. The CDR3 totals 13 residues. Trimming pared 2 bases from V and 6 bases from J, leaving 8 bases between. The CDR3 nucleotides are TGTGCCAGCAGTTTAGTCGGTCCTCAGCCCCAGCATTTT. Protein: CASSLVGPQPQHF.

This clone was seen at least ten times. The chain is built from TRBV6-6 and TRBJ1-4, with D unresolved. Per germline, CDR1 MNHNY and CDR2 SVGAGI (reference sequence). The CDR3 runs 15 residues. The V end was cut by 6 bases, the J end by 6 bases, with 17 bases between. The CDR3 sequence: CASSPPRGNDEKLFF. The CDR3 nucleotides are TGTGCCAGCAGCCCCCCCCGGGGAAACGATGAAAAACTGTTTTTT.

The rearrangement uses TRBV9 and TRBJ2-3, with D tentatively TRBD2 (6 bases). V was cut by 3 bases and J by 8 bases, with 22 bases left in between. Looked up from germline, CDR1 is SGDLS and CDR2 is YYNGEE. The CDR3 has 16 amino acids. The CDR3 DNA reads as TGTGCCAGCAGCGCAGTGGAATGGGGCGGGATAGGTACGCAGTATTTT. Encoded protein: CASSAVEWGGIGTQYF. The variable domain in full, completed from reference TRBV9 and TRBJ2-3, reads DSGVTQTPKHLITATGQRVTLRCSPRSGDLSVYWYQQSLDQGLQFLIQYYNGEERAKGNILERFSAQQFPDLHSELNLSSLELGDSALYFCASSAVEWGGIGTQYFGPGTRLTVL.

This clone was detected only a few times. The chain uses TRBV28 and TRBJ1-2; the D is unclear. Germline V gene data show CDR1 as MDHEN and CDR2 as SYDVKM. This CDR3 is built from 14 residues. V was trimmed by 6 bases and J by 6 bases, leaving 17 bases between them. The CDR3: CASSQASLVDGYTF. In nucleotides, the CDR3 is TGTGCCAGCAGCCAGGCATCGTTGGTAGATGGCTACACCTTC.

The gene calls are TRBV21-1 and TRBJ2-3; the D segment call TRBD2 is taken from the table without a DNA check. TRBV21-1 counts as a pseudogene. This CDR3 is 18 amino acids long. CDR3 amino acids: CASSKRKASGSCTDTQYF. CDR3 coding DNA: TGTGCCAGCAGCAAAAGGAAGGCGAGCGGGAGCTGCACAGATACGCAGTATTTT.